This entry lists 32 T cell receptor beta chains sequenced from one sample in a study of cytotoxic CD8 clonotypes in ibrutinib-treated CLL. Sequencing was performed with immunoSEQ multiplex PCR; in TCRdb, only in-frame clones are kept and a portion is missing. Of just over 200,000 clones listed, 79% were seen once; the top ten hold roughly 10%. The sample consisted of PBMCs, taken after 12 months of ibrutinib treatment. These TCRs come from a human donor with chronic lymphocytic leukemia.

About this clone itself: An end of the junction differs from the germline gene, which may be a read error. J is TRBJ2-7 and V is TRBV7-7; the D gene is possibly TRBD2 (5 bases). CDR1 SSHAT and CDR2 FNYEAQ come from the germline V gene (reference sequence). The CDR3 sequence is 13 residues long. In nucleotides, the CDR3 is TGTGCTAGCAGCCCTAGCATGGCCTACGAGCAGTACTTC. Amino acids: CASSPSMAYEQYF.

This sequence joins TRBV7-2 and TRBJ2-3; perhaps TRBD2 as D (5 bases). In germline, CDR1 is SGHTA, CDR2 FQGNSA. V was clipped by 2 bases and J by 11 bases, with 11 bases between them. The length of the CDR3 is 12 residues. CDR3 amino acids: CASSLRPLGQYF. The CDR3 coding sequence is TGTGCCAGCAGCTTACGGCCACTAGGGCAGTATTTT.

The CDR3 nucleotides are TGCCGGGCTGGCGGGACAGGTCGGGCCACCGAGCAGTACTTC. Amino acid sequence: CRAGGTGRATEQYF. The genes are TRBV10-2 and TRBJ2-7; 8 nucleotides line up with TRBD1. Germline values: CDR1 WSHSY, CDR2 SAAADI. CDR3 size: 14 residues.

This chain links TRBV9 with TRBJ1-2; D is uncertain. V dropped 0 bases and J dropped 7 bases, with 10 bases sitting between them. The CDR3 extends over 13 amino acids. Germline values: CDR1 SGDLS, CDR2 YYNGEE. In DNA, the CDR3 is TGTGCCAGCAGCGTAGACCTTCCGGGTGGCTACACCTTC. Residues: CASSVDLPGGYTF. The whole variable domain, filled in from reference TRBV9 and TRBJ1-2, reads DSGVTQTPKHLITATGQRVTLRCSPRSGDLSVYWYQQSLDQGLQFLIQYYNGEERAKGNILERFSAQQFPDLHSELNLSSLELGDSALYFCASSVDLPGGYTFGSGTRLTVV.

This chain connects TRBV10-3 to TRBJ1-2; D remains unclear. V was shortened by 0 bases and J by 8 bases, with 7 bases between the two germline ends. The CDR3 has 12 amino acids. Looked up from germline, CDR1 is ENHRY and CDR2 is SYGVKD. This CDR3 reads CAISESPWGYTF. CDR3 DNA sequence: TGTGCCATCAGTGAGTCTCCTTGGGGCTACACCTTC.

The V gene is TRBV5-1, the J gene TRBJ1-2, with unresolved D. Trimming removed 3 bases at V and 4 bases at J, with 10 bases between. This CDR3 is built from 13 residues. From germline, CDR1 is SGHRS and CDR2 YFSETQ. In DNA, the CDR3 is TGCGCCAGCAGCTCGACCCCTAGCTATGGCTACACCTTC. This translates into CASSSTPSYGYTF.

The count of this clone is one. V usage is TRBV7-6 and J usage is TRBJ1-2, with D unclear. In germline, CDR1 is SGHVS, CDR2 FNYEAQ. This CDR3 has 16 residues. Trimming removed 5 bases at V and 4 bases at J, with 20 bases between. The chain's CDR3 is CASSPGTVFAPYGYTF. CDR3 in DNA: TGTGCCAGCAGCCCCGGTACAGTTTTCGCGCCCTATGGCTACACCTTC.

This clone has a handful of counts. The J gene is TRBJ2-7, the V gene TRBV30, with a tentative D call TRBD1 (5 bases). V was trimmed by 0 bases and J by 3 bases, leaving 9 bases between them. The CDR3 is 13 residues long. The germline CDR1 and CDR2 sequences are GTSNPN and SVGIG (reference sequence). CDR3 nucleotides: TGTGCCTGGAGTGTACAGGTAGACTACGAGCAGTACTTC. This codes for CAWSVQVDYEQYF.

This chain connects TRBV4-1 to TRBJ1-4; no reliable D call. CDR3 length: 11 amino acids. The germline CDR1 and CDR2 sequences are MGHRA and YSYEKL. V gave up 0 bases and J gave up 8 bases, with 1 base separating them. The CDR3 region has the DNA TGCGCCAGCAGCCAAGAGGAAAAACTGTTTTTT. As protein: CASSQEEKLFF.

V gene TRBV4-1 combines with J gene TRBJ1-6; a possible D gene is TRBD1 (5 bases). Germline V lookup: CDR1 MGHRA, CDR2 YSYEKL. CDR3 length equals 18 residues. V was trimmed by 0 bases and J by 4 bases, leaving 16 bases between them. This chain's CDR3 is CASSQDLVGAKYNSPLHF. The DNA of the CDR3 is TGCGCCAGCAGCCAAGATCTGGTTGGGGCTAAGTATAATTCACCCCTCCACTTT.

The chain links TRBV2 to TRBJ2-3; weak D call: TRBD2 (6 bases). The CDR3 spans 15 residues. V was shortened by 6 bases and J by 1 base, with 14 bases between the two germline ends. Germline V gene data show CDR1 as SNHLY and CDR2 as FYNNEI. The chain's CDR3 is CASRRLARRTDTQYF. CDR3 in DNA: TGTGCCAGCAGACGTCTAGCGCGACGCACAGATACGCAGTATTTT.

In this sample, this clone turned up once. This rearrangement joins TRBV27 to TRBJ2-7; D call uncertain. Trimming pared 8 bases from V and 5 bases from J, leaving 16 bases between. Germline V gene data show CDR1 as MNHEY and CDR2 as SMNVEV (reference sequence). The CDR3 sequence is 13 residues long. CDR3 loop: CASSPSVDNEQYF. CDR3 in DNA: TGTGCCAGCTCTCCCTCGGTCGACAACGAGCAGTACTTC.

The chain uses TRBV28 and TRBJ2-7; no clear D. The V and J ends lost 6 bases and 4 bases respectively, with 13 bases between them. The CDR3 has 13 amino acids. Per germline, CDR1 MDHEN and CDR2 SYDVKM. The CDR3, as DNA: TGTGCCAGCAGGGTGGGCAGACCTTACGAGCAGTACTTC. Translation gives CASRVGRPYEQYF.

The genes are TRBV4-2 and TRBJ2-5; D possibly corresponds to TRBD2 (5 bases). The germline V gene encodes CDR1 LGHNA and CDR2 YNFKEQ. V was shortened by 2 bases and J by 2 bases, with 15 bases between the two germline ends. The CDR3 sequence is 16 residues long. The CDR3 reads CASSQNLARGQETQYF. The CDR3 DNA sequence: TGTGCCAGCAGCCAAAACCTAGCACGGGGACAAGAGACCCAGTACTTC.

This chain joins TRBV11-2 and TRBJ2-7; either TRBD1 or TRBD2 may fit D (5 bases each). This CDR3 is built from 16 residues. CDR1 and CDR2 (germline): SGHAT, FQNNGV. The ends were cut back, 0 bases at V and 3 bases at J, with 15 bases in the middle. The CDR3 nucleotides read TGTGCCAGCAGCTTAGAGGGAGCAGGGAGTATCTACGAGCAGTACTTC. Encoded protein: CASSLEGAGSIYEQYF.

The chain uses TRBV11-2 and TRBJ2-2; 7 nucleotides match TRBD2. The CDR3 contains 18 residues. CDR1 is SGHAT, CDR2 FQNNGV, per germline. Trimming removed 2 bases from V and 0 bases from J; junction bases left unmatched: 9. The CDR3, as DNA: TGTGCCAGCAGCTTATTCTCCTGGGGACTACCGAACACCGGGGAGCTGTTTTTT. The encoded protein is CASSLFSWGLPNTGELFF.

This chain links TRBV28 with TRBJ1-5, with D hard to call. CDR1 MDHEN and CDR2 SYDVKM come from the germline V gene. The CDR3 spans 14 residues. V gave up 10 bases and J gave up 2 bases, with 15 bases separating them. CDR3 residues: CATFKAVGNQPQHF. The CDR3 bases are TGTGCCACTTTCAAGGCGGTGGGCAATCAGCCCCAGCATTTT.

This CDR3 is CASSAGSTTGELFF. The CDR3 DNA reads TGTGCCAGCAGTGCGGGCAGTACCACCGGGGAGCTGTTTTTT. The chain joins TRBV6-1 to TRBJ2-2; D is uncertain. There are 14 residues in the CDR3. The V gene lost 4 bases and the J gene lost 4 bases, with 10 bases spanning the gap. Germline lookup yields CDR1 MNHNS and CDR2 SASEGT.

The V and J genes are TRBV28 and TRBJ2-1, with TRBD2 matching 7 bases. The CDR3 loop spans 17 amino acids. The J segment lost 5 bases and the V segment lost 6 bases, leaving 16 bases of the junction unmatched. Looked up from germline, CDR1 is MDHEN and CDR2 is SYDVKM. In nucleotides, the CDR3 is TGTGCCAGCAGGCCGTCGATCGGAATTACTAGCGACAATGAGCAGTTCTTC. Translation gives CASRPSIGITSDNEQFF. Filled out from reference TRBV28 and TRBJ2-1, the complete variable domain reads DVKVTQSSRYLVKRTGEKVFLECVQDMDHENMFWYRQDPGLGLRLIYFSYDVKMKEKGDIPEGYSVSREKKERFSLILESASTNQTSMYLCASRPSIGITSDNEQFFGPGTRLTVL.

This rearrangement joins TRBV27 to TRBJ2-7; D gene uncertain. CDR3 size: 13 residues. Germline CDR1 reads MNHEY; CDR2 reads SMNVEV (reference sequence). V was clipped by 2 bases and J by 2 bases, with 7 bases between them. The CDR3 spells CASSLRPTYEQYF. The CDR3 nucleotides are TGTGCCAGCAGTTTAAGGCCCACCTACGAGCAGTACTTC.

The chain recombines TRBV2 with TRBJ2-2; D could derive from TRBD1 or TRBD2 (5 bases each). Germline V gives CDR1 SNHLY, CDR2 FYNNEI. CDR3 length equals 14 residues. V lost 5 bases and J 4 bases, leaving 11 bases between the germline ends. Written as DNA, the CDR3 is TGTGCCAGCAGTTCCGGGACGACCACCGGGGAGCTGTTTTTT. Translating it yields CASSSGTTTGELFF.

The rearrangement links TRBV19 to TRBJ2-3; D possibly corresponds to TRBD2 (7 bases). The germline V gene encodes CDR1 LNHDA and CDR2 SQIVND (reference sequence). The CDR3 loop spans 15 amino acids. Deletions cut 5 bases from V and 4 bases from J, with 16 bases between. CDR3 nucleotide sequence: TGTGCCAGTAGTTCAGTGGGGGGGGCCGCAGATACGCAGTATTTT. Amino acid sequence: CASSSVGGAADTQYF.

Details on this clone: The sample carries other DNA sequences with the same CDR3. The CDR3 loop reads CSAAAGTDYGYTF. The CDR3 bases are TGCAGCGCTGCGGCCGGGACAGACTATGGCTACACCTTC. The J gene is TRBJ1-2, the V gene TRBV29-1, with 7 bases lining up with TRBD1. This CDR3 comprises 13 residues. CDR1 is SQVTM, CDR2 ANQGSEA, per germline. Trimming removed 7 bases from V and 3 bases from J; junction bases left unmatched: 8.

This sequence joins TRBV4-1 and TRBJ2-1, with a tentative D call TRBD2 (6 bases). Germline V gene data show CDR1 as MGHRA and CDR2 as YSYEKL. Trimming took off 2 bases at V and 3 bases at J, with 8 bases between the two ends. The CDR3 length is 14 residues. The CDR3 DNA sequence: TGCGCCAGCAGCCAACAGGACTACTACAATGAGCAGTTCTTC. This sequence encodes CASSQQDYYNEQFF.

The chain is built from TRBV6-5 and TRBJ2-2; 9 bases line up with TRBD1. This CDR3 comprises 15 residues. The V gene end was trimmed by 5 bases and the J gene end by 2 bases; junction bases not matched to a gene: 3. CDR1 is MNHEY and CDR2 is SVGAGI in the germline V gene. CDR3 residues: CASSKGQGNTGELFF. The DNA for the CDR3 is TGTGCCAGCAGTAAGGGACAGGGAAACACCGGGGAGCTGTTTTTT.

The rearrangement uses TRBV6-1 and TRBJ2-5; D ambiguous. This CDR3 comprises 15 residues. Trimming took off 1 base at V and 4 bases at J, with 13 bases between the two ends. CDR1 is MNHNS, CDR2 SASEGT, per germline. This CDR3 is CASSEVVRSLETQYF. The CDR3 nucleotides read TGTGCCAGCAGTGAAGTTGTTAGATCTCTAGAGACCCAGTACTTC.

This clone was detected only once. J is TRBJ2-6 and V is TRBV7-9, with D unclear. V lost 5 bases and J 0 bases, leaving 8 bases between the germline ends. CDR1 SEHNR and CDR2 FQNEAQ come from the germline V gene (reference sequence). The CDR3 totals 15 residues. The CDR3 region is CASSRHDSGANVLTF. The CDR3 region has the DNA TGTGCCAGCAGCCGCCATGACTCTGGGGCCAACGTCCTGACTTTC.

This chain uses TRBV5-4 with TRBJ2-7; possibly TRBD1 for D (6 bases). V lost 0 bases, J lost 6 bases, and 25 bases lay in between. There are 18 residues in the CDR3. The germline V gene encodes CDR1 SGHNT and CDR2 YYREEE (reference sequence). DNA for the CDR3: TGTGCCAGCAGCTTGGGGGGGCTGGGCCGACCTCCCTCCGCCGAGCAGTACTTC. It is translated as CASSLGGLGRPPSAEQYF.

This clone was found once. This chain connects TRBV19 to TRBJ2-7, with 12 bases lining up with TRBD2. The germline V gene has CDR1 LNHDA and CDR2 SQIVND (reference sequence). This CDR3 is built from 14 residues. V trimming: 6 bases; J trimming: 3 bases; junction bases outside the gene matches: 3. CDR3 region: CASRRLAGDYEQYF. The CDR3, as DNA: TGTGCCAGTAGACGACTAGCGGGAGACTACGAGCAGTACTTC.

This clone has only a few counts. The chain recombines TRBV19 with TRBJ2-2; no clear D. The CDR3 runs to 13 residues. Trimming left V 6 bases short and J 6 bases short, with 11 bases between. Germline V lookup: CDR1 LNHDA, CDR2 SQIVND (reference sequence). For the CDR3, the DNA is TGTGCCAGTAGCGCCATGGGCGCCGGGGAGCTGTTTTTT. This sequence encodes CASSAMGAGELFF. The full variable domain, rest sourced from reference TRBV19 and TRBJ2-2, is DGGITQSPKYLFRKEGQNVTLSCEQNLNHDAMYWYRQDPGQGLRLIYYSQIVNDFQKGDIAEGYSVSREKKESFPLTVTSAQKNPTAFYLCASSAMGAGELFFGEGSRLTVL.

The chain joins TRBV5-4 to TRBJ2-5; either TRBD1 or TRBD2 may supply D (6 bases each). In germline, CDR1 is SGHNT, CDR2 YYREEE (reference sequence). Trimming shortened V by 4 bases and J by 7 bases, and 17 bases separated the two germline ends. This CDR3 is built from 14 residues. CDR3 protein: CASSLRGGLGTQYF. In DNA form, the CDR3 reads TGTGCCAGCAGCCTCCGTGGGGGGCTTGGGACCCAGTACTTC.

This chain links TRBV5-6 with TRBJ2-3; unclear D gene. This CDR3 comprises 11 residues. Germline V gene data show CDR1 as SGHDT and CDR2 as YYEEEE. The V gene lost 3 bases and the J gene lost 4 bases, with 3 bases spanning the gap. CDR3 sequence reads: CASSWADTQYF. CDR3 coding DNA: TGTGCCAGCAGCTGGGCAGATACGCAGTATTTT.